This TCR beta chain derives from a study of T cells in Graves' hyperthyroidism and ophthalmopathy. Study conclusions and caveats: Clonotypes that were expanded in thyroid above 0.001 mostly appeared in blood too.

RNA transcripts served as the template for amplifying TCR beta CDR3 regions. HTBI primers drove first-round RT-PCR of the TCR CDR3. In TCRdb, the multiplex PCR reads were re-called with MiXCR into one record per CDR3 protein. Of under 800,000 distinct CDR3 sequences listed, about 15% were seen once; the top ten hold about 9.4%. In the case of this clonotype: Antigen specificity is unknown.

Based on clinical symptoms, serum thyroxine and TRAb, thyroid ultrasound and orbital computed tomography, diagnoses were reached. The CDR3 runs 17 residues. Germline CDR1 reads SEHNR; CDR2 reads FQNEAQ (reference sequence). The V gene end was trimmed by 5 bases and the J gene end by 4 bases; junction bases not matched to a gene: 12. The specimen was blood. This sequence was found in a woman aged 18 to 35 with Graves' hyperthyroidism. The V call is TRBV7-9, the J call TRBJ2-2; 8 bases align to TRBD2. This chain's CDR3 is CASSKSESGSITGELFF. CDR3 in DNA: TGTGCCAGCAGCAAGTCAGAGAGCGGGAGTATCACCGGGGAGCTGTTTTTT.